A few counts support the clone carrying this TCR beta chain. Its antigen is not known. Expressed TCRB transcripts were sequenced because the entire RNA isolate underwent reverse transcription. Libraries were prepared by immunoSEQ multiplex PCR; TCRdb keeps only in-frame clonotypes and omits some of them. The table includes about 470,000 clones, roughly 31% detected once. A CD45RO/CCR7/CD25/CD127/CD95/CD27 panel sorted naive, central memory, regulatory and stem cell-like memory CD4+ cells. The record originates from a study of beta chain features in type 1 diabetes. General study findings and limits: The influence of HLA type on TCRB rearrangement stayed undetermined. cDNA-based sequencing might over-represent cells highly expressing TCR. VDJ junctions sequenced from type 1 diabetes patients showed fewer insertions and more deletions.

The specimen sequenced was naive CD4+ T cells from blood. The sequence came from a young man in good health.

The CDR3 nucleotides read TGCGCCAGCAGCCAATTGGTAGCGGGAGTCGAGCAGTACTTC. Translating gives CASSQLVAGVEQYF. J is TRBJ2-7 and V is TRBV4-3; 9 bases agree with TRBD2. The germline V gene encodes CDR1 LGHNA and CDR2 YSLEER. There are 14 residues in the CDR3. V gave up 2 bases and J gave up 6 bases; unmatched junction bases: 5.